The 15 T cell receptor beta chains below come from one sample, sequenced in a study of T cell repertoires in cytomegalovirus infection. Which antigens these TCRs recognize remains unknown. TCRdb passed the reads through MiXCR, listing each CDR3 protein once. Of approximately 730,000 distinct CDR3 sequences in the sample, roughly 29% were seen once. This sample comprised cultured CD8+ T cells from PBMCs, obtained from culture after CMV antigen stimulation. Every receptor here comes from a human donor in good health (CMV status not recorded). Some clones in this sample may be carry-over from other donors' samples.

The chain uses TRBV24-1 and TRBJ1-5; possibly TRBD1 for D (5 bases). Per germline, CDR1 KGHDR and CDR2 SFDVKD. This CDR3 region has 15 residues. Trimming took 3 bases from V and 6 from J, leaving 14 bases between them. The CDR3 is CATSDGGGVGQPQHF. CDR3 nucleotide sequence: TGTGCCACCAGTGATGGGGGGGGTGTCGGTCAGCCCCAGCATTTT.

This clonotype was detected once. V and J are TRBV12-5 and TRBJ2-1, with 14 bases that match TRBD2. CDR1 is LGHNT and CDR2 is FRNRAP in the germline V gene. The CDR3 is 16 amino acids. Trimming at V came to 1 base and at J to 7 bases, leaving 3 bases not matched to a gene. CDR3 in amino acids: CASGLGGLAGANEQFF. The CDR3 bases are TGTGCTAGTGGTTTGGGGGGACTAGCGGGGGCAAATGAGCAGTTCTTC.

The V and J genes are TRBV20-1 and TRBJ2-3, with 7 bases identical to TRBD2. This CDR3 spans 16 amino acids. J lost 2 bases, V lost 5 bases, and 13 bases had no gene match. Looked up from germline, CDR1 is DFQATT and CDR2 is SNEGSKA (reference sequence). CDR3 loop: CSARPRGGGSTDTQYF. The CDR3, as DNA: TGCAGTGCTCGACCCCGGGGCGGGGGATCCACAGATACGCAGTATTTT.

Remarks on this clonotype: Its ends do not fully match the called genes, so a read error is possible. The chain employs TRBV20-1 and TRBJ2-1; 8 bases line up with TRBD1. The CDR3 consists of 14 residues. The V gene's germline CDR1 is DFQATT and CDR2 SNEGSKA (reference sequence). The CDR3 reads CSAWGDRSSNEQFF. As DNA, the CDR3 is TGCAGTGCTTGGGGGGACAGGTCCTCCAATGAGCAGTTCTTC.

The sample holds a few counts of this clonotype. The chain carries TRBV19 and TRBJ2-7; weak D call: TRBD2 (7 bases). Trimming shortened V by 10 bases and J by 4 bases, and 11 bases separated the two germline ends. Germline assignment: CDR1 LNHDA and CDR2 SQIVND (reference sequence). The CDR3 runs to 11 residues. CDR3 sequence reads: CATQGGYEQYF. CDR3 DNA: TGTGCCACACAGGGAGGGTACGAGCAGTACTTC. The whole variable domain, filled in from reference TRBV19 and TRBJ2-7, reads DGGITQSPKYLFRKEGQNVTLSCEQNLNHDAMYWYRQDPGQGLRLIYYSQIVNDFQKGDIAEGYSVSREKKESFPLTVTSAQKNPTAFYLCATQGGYEQYFGPGTRLTVT.

The chain uses TRBV10-3 and TRBJ2-6; D gene unclear. CDR1 is ENHRY, CDR2 SYGVKD, per germline. V was shortened by 5 bases and J by 0 bases, with 14 bases between the two germline ends. The CDR3 has 17 residues. The CDR3 region is CAISWTEIPSGANVLTF. The CDR3 region has the DNA TGTGCCATCAGTTGGACCGAAATACCCTCTGGGGCCAACGTCCTGACTTTC.

A few counts support this clonotype. J is TRBJ2-7 and V is TRBV6-2 or TRBV6-3; D ambiguous. V dropped 4 bases and J dropped 2 bases, with 18 bases sitting between them. Germline values: CDR1 MNHEY, CDR2 SVGEGT. The CDR3 contains 16 residues. The CDR3 region is CASSFRKGEDPYEQYV. CDR3 in DNA: TGTGCCAGCAGTTTTCGAAAGGGTGAGGACCCCTACGAGCAGTACGTC.

This clonotype was observed a few times. CDR3 nucleotide sequence: TGTGCCAGCAGCCCAAGAACGGCGGAGACCCAGTACTTC. Its translation is CASSPRTAETQYF. The chain combines TRBV7-9 with TRBJ2-5; no clear D. Germline V gene sequence: CDR1 SEHNR, CDR2 FQNEAQ (reference sequence). The CDR3 spans 13 residues. The V and J ends lost 5 bases and 5 bases respectively, with 12 bases between them.

The chain joins TRBV24-1 to TRBJ2-1; D possibly corresponds to TRBD2 (5 bases). The V gene lost 3 bases and the J gene lost 0 bases, with 17 bases spanning the gap. The CDR3 extends over 18 amino acids. Germline values: CDR1 KGHDR, CDR2 SFDVKD. The CDR3 loop is CATSDPTTHTSSYNEQFF. The CDR3 DNA reads as TGTGCCACCAGTGATCCAACGACACACACTAGCTCCTACAATGAGCAGTTCTTC.

This clonotype was seen a handful of times. The chain combines TRBV29-1 with TRBJ1-2; weak D call: TRBD1 (6 bases). CDR3 size: 11 residues. Germline V gene sequence: CDR1 SQVTM, CDR2 ANQGSEA. The V end lost 8 bases, the J end lost 4 bases, and 11 bases lay between the germline ends. The CDR3 spells CSIDRPYGYTF. The CDR3 DNA follows: TGCAGCATCGACAGGCCCTATGGCTACACCTTC. The full variable domain, rest sourced from reference TRBV29-1 and TRBJ1-2, is SAVISQKPSRDICQRGTSLTIQCQVDSQVTMMFWYRQQPGQSLTLIATANQGSEATYESGFVIDKFPISRPNLTFSTLTVSNMSPEDSSIYLCSIDRPYGYTFGSGTRLTVV.

The chain joins TRBV7-1 to TRBJ2-3, with a weak D call TRBD1 (5 bases). The DNA end lines up better with TRBJ1-5; the J call may be wrong. TRBV7-1 is an ORF; its function is uncertain. The CDR3 is made up of 18 amino acids. For the CDR3, the DNA is TGTGCCAGCAGCTCTACGGGACTAGCGGGGGGTTACACAGATACGCAGCATTTT. Protein: CASSSTGLAGGYTDTQHF.

In this sample, this clonotype turned up once. This chain connects TRBV5-1 to TRBJ2-2, with TRBD1 matching 9 bases. Germline V gene data show CDR1 as SGHRS and CDR2 as YFSETQ. The V gene end was trimmed by 4 bases and the J gene end by 4 bases; junction bases not matched to a gene: 5. CDR3 length: 15 residues. DNA for the CDR3: TGCGCCAGCAGCGCCGGGACAGGGTCCACCGGGGAGCTGTTTTTT. Protein: CASSAGTGSTGELFF.

The chain's CDR3 is CASSLGVGEETQYF. The CDR3 coding sequence is TGTGCCAGCAGCTTAGGGGTGGGGGAAGAGACCCAGTACTTC. The chain links TRBV13 to TRBJ2-5; either TRBD1 or TRBD2 may supply D (5 bases each). The V and J ends lost 0 bases and 3 bases respectively, with 8 bases between them. The CDR3 extends over 14 amino acids. CDR1 PRHDT and CDR2 FYEKMQ come from the germline V gene (reference sequence).

Details on this clonotype: Lacking the conserved final phenylalanine or tryptophan, this CDR3 likely reflects a read error. CDR3 nucleotide sequence: TGTGCCAGCAGACAAAAAGCGGGATTGGGCGGAGAGACCCAGTACTCC. It encodes CASRQKAGLGGETQYS. The chain employs TRBV7-6 and TRBJ2-5; 7 bases are a match to TRBD2. In germline, CDR1 is SGHVS, CDR2 FNYEAQ. Losses at the gene ends were 6 bases for V and 4 bases for J; bases not matched to a gene: 14. The CDR3 covers 16 residues.

The rearrangement uses TRBV3-1 and TRBJ2-3, with 11 bases aligning to TRBD2. V gave up 0 bases and J gave up 7 bases; unmatched junction bases: 9. Looked up from germline, CDR1 is LGHDT and CDR2 is YNNKEL (reference sequence). The CDR3 runs to 17 residues. The CDR3 sequence: CASSQEEIAGGGNTQYF. CDR3 nucleotides: TGTGCCAGCAGCCAAGAGGAAATAGCGGGGGGGGGAAATACGCAGTATTTT.